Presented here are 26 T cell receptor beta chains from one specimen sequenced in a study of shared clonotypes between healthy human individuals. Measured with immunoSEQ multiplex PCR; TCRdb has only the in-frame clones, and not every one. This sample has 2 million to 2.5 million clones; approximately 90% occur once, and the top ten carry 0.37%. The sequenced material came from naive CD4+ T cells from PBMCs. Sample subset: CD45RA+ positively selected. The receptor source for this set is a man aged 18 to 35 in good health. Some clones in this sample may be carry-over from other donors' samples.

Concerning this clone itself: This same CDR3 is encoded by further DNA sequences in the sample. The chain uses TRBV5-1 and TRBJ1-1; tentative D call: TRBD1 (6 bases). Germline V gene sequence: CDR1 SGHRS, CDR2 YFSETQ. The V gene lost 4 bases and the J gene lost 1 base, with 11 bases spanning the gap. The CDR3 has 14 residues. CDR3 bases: TGCGCCAGCAGCCTCCAGGGGACGAACACTGAAGCTTTCTTT. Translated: CASSLQGTNTEAFF.

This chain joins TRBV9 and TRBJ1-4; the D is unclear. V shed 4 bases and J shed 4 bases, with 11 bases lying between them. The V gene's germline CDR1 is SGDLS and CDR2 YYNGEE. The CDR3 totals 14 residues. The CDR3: CASSLARGNEKLFF. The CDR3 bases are TGTGCCAGCAGCTTAGCCCGGGGTAATGAAAAACTGTTTTTT.

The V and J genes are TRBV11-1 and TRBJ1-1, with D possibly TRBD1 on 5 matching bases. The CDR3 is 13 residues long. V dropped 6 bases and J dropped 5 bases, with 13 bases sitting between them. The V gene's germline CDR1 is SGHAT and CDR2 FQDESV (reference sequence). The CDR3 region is CASRPGRATEAFF. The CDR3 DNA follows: TGTGCCAGCAGACCTGGCAGGGCAACTGAAGCTTTCTTT. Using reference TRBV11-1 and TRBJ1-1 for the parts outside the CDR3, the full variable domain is EAEVAQSPRYKITEKSQAVAFWCDPISGHATLYWYRQILGQGPELLVQFQDESVVDDSQLPKDRFSAERLKGVDSTLKIQPAELGDSAMYLCASRPGRATEAFFGQGTRLTVV.

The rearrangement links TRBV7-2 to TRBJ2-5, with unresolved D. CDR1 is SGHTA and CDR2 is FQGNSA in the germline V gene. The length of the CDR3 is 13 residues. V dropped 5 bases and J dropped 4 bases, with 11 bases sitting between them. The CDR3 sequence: CASSVRPPETQYF. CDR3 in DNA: TGTGCCAGCAGCGTGCGGCCTCCAGAGACCCAGTACTTC. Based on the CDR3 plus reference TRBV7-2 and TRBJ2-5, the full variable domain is GAGVSQSPSNKVTEKGKDVELRCDPISGHTALYWYRQSLGQGLEFLIYFQGNSAPDKSGLPSDRFSAERTGGSVSTLTIQRTQQEDSAVYLCASSVRPPETQYFGPGTRLLVL.

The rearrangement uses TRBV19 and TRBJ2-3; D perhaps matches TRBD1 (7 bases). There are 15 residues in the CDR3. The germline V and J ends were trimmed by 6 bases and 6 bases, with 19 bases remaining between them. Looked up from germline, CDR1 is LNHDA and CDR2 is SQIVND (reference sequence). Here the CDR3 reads CASSTGDWFTDTQYF. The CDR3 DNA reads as TGTGCCAGTAGCACAGGGGACTGGTTTACGGATACGCAGTATTTT.

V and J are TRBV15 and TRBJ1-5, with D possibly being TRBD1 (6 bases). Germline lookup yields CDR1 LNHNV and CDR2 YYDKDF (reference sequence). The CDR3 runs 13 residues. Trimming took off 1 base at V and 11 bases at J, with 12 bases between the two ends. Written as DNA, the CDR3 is TGTGCCACCAGCAGAGCACAGGGAGAATCCCAGCATTTT. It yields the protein CATSRAQGESQHF. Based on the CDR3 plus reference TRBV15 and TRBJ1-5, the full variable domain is DAMVIQNPRYQVTQFGKPVTLSCSQTLNHNVMYWYQQKSSQAPKLLFHYYDKDFNNEADTPDNFQSRRPNTSFCFLDIRSPGLGDTAMYLCATSRAQGESQHFGDGTRLSIL.

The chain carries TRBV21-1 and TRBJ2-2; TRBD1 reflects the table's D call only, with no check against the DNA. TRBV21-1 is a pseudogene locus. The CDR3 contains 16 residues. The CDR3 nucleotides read TGTGCCAGCAGCAAAGTGGGGCCAGCGAACACCGGGGAGCTGTTTTTT. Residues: CASSKVGPANTGELFF.

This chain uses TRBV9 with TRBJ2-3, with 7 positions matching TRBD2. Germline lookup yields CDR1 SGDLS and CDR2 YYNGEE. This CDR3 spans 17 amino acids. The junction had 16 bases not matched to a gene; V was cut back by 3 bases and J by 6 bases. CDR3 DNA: TGTGCCAGCAGCGCAGCAGCTGCGGGACTAACTAGGGATACGCAGTATTTT. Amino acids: CASSAAAAGLTRDTQYF.

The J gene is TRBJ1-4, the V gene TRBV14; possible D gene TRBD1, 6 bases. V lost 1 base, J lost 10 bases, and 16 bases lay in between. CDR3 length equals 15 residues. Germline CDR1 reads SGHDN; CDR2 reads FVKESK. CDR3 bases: TGTGCCAGCAGCCAAGGCGGGACAACAGTGAGAAAACTGTTTTTT. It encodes CASSQGGTTVRKLFF.

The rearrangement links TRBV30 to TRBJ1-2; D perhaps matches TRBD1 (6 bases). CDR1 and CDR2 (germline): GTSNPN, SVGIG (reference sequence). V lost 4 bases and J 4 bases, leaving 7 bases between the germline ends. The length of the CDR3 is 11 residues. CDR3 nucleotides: TGTGCCTGGACGGGGGCCTATGGCTACACCTTC. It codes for CAWTGAYGYTF.

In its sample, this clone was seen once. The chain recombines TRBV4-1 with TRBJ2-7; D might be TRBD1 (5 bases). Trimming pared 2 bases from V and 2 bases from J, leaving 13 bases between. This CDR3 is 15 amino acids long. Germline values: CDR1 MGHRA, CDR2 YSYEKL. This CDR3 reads CASSQQNRFAYEQYF. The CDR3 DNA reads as TGCGCCAGCAGCCAACAAAACAGGTTCGCCTACGAGCAGTACTTC.

The CDR3 sequence: CASSLVAGRPISYEQYF. The CDR3 bases are TGCGCCAGCAGCTTGGTTGCCGGGCGGCCTATCTCCTACGAGCAGTACTTC. The genes are TRBV5-1 and TRBJ2-7; D is unclear. Trimming pared 0 bases from V and 0 bases from J, leaving 16 bases between. The germline V gene encodes CDR1 SGHRS and CDR2 YFSETQ. This CDR3 has 17 amino acids. Looking up the rest from reference TRBV5-1 and TRBJ2-7 gives the full variable domain: KAGVTQTPRYLIKTRGQQVTLSCSPISGHRSVSWYQQTPGQGLQFLFEYFSETQRNKGNFPGRFSGRQFSNSRSEMNVSTLELGDSALYLCASSLVAGRPISYEQYFGPGTRLTVT.

The CDR3 nucleotides are TGTGCGACGGACAGGGGCACAGATACGCAGTATTTT. It translates to CATDRGTDTQYF. This chain links TRBV30 with TRBJ2-3, with TRBD1 matching over 8 bases. Germline CDR1 reads GTSNPN; CDR2 reads SVGIG (reference sequence). The length of the CDR3 is 12 residues.

The CDR3 reads CASSEGLAPGEQYF. CDR3 in DNA: TGTGCCAGCAGTGAGGGACTAGCTCCTGGGGAGCAGTACTTC. The chain has TRBV6-1 and TRBJ2-7, with TRBD2 identical over 9 bases. V was clipped by 3 bases and J by 7 bases; unmatched bases: 7. Germline V gene lookup returns CDR1 MNHNS and CDR2 SASEGT. The CDR3 length is 14 residues.

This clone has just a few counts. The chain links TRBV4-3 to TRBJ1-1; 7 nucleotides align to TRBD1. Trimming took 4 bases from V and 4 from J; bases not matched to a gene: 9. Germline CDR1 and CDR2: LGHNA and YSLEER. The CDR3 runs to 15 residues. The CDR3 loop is CASSPLQTGTTEAFF. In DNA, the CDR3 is TGCGCCAGCAGCCCGCTCCAGACAGGGACCACTGAAGCTTTCTTT.

Here the CDR3 DNA reads TGTGCCAGCAGTCACAGGGTGAGAGGGAATATTGGCTACACCTTC. This gives the protein CASSHRVRGNIGYTF. The chain carries TRBV28 and TRBJ1-2; maybe TRBD1 (6 bases). V was pared by 5 bases and J by 7 bases, with 20 bases between. CDR3 length: 15 amino acids. The germline gives CDR1 MDHEN, CDR2 SYDVKM.

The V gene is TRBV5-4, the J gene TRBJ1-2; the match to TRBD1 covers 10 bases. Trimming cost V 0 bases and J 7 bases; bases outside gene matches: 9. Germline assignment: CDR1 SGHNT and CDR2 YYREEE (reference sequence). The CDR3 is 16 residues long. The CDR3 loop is CASSLGRTGGWGGYTF. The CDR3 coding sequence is TGTGCCAGCAGCTTGGGACGGACAGGGGGATGGGGTGGCTACACCTTC.

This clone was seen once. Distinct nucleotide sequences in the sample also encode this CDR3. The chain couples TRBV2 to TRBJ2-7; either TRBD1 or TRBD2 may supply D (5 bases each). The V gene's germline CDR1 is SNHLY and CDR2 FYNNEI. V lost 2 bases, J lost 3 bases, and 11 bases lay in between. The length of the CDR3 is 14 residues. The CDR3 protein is CASSEQGAGYEQYF. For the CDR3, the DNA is TGTGCCAGCAGTGAACAAGGGGCGGGCTACGAGCAGTACTTC.

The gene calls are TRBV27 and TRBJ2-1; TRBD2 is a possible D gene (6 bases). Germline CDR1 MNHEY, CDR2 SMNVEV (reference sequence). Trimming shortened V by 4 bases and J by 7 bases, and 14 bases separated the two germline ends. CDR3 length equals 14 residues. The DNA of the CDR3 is TGTGCCAGCAGTTCCCCGGGACTTAGGAATGAGCAGTTCTTC. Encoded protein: CASSSPGLRNEQFF.

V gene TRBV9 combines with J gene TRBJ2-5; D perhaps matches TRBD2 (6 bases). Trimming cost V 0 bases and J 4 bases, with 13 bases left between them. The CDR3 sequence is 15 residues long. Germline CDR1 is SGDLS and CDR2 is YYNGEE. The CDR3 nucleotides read TGTGCCAGCAGCGTAGACTGGCTAGCGCCAGAGACCCAGTACTTC. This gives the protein CASSVDWLAPETQYF.

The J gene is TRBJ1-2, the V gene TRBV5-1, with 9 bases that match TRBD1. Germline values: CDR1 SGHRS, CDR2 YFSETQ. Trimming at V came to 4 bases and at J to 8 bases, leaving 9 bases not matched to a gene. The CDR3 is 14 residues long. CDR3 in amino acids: CASSPFWTGDGYTF. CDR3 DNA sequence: TGCGCCAGCAGCCCCTTTTGGACAGGGGACGGCTACACCTTC.

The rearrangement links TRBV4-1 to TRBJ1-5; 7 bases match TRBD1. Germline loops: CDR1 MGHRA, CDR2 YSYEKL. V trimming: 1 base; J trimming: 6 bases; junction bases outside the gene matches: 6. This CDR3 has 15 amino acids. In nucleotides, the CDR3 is TGCGCCAGCAGCCAAGCTACAGGGGAATTTCAGCCCCAGCATTTT. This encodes CASSQATGEFQPQHF.

CDR3: CASSPRGTGITEAFF. The CDR3 nucleotides are TGTGCCAGCAGCCCTAGGGGCACAGGAATCACTGAAGCTTTCTTT. The chain employs TRBV11-1 and TRBJ1-1; TRBD1 is a possible D gene (5 bases). With 5 bases removed from V and 4 bases from J, the gap between germline ends came to 17 bases. The CDR3 spans 15 residues. Germline V CDR1 and CDR2: SGHAT, FQDESV (reference sequence).

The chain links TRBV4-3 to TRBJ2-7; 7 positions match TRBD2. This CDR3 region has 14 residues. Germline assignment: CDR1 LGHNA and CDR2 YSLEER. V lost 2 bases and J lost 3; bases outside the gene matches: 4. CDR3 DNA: TGCGCCAGCAGCCAACAGCGGGGAAACTACGAGCAGTACTTC. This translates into CASSQQRGNYEQYF.

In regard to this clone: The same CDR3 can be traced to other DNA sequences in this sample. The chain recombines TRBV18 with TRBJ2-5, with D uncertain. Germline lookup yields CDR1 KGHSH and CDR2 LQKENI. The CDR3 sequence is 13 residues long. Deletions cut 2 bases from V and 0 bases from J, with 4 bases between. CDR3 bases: TGTGCCAGCTCACCATCCCACCAAGAGACCCAGTACTTC. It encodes CASSPSHQETQYF.

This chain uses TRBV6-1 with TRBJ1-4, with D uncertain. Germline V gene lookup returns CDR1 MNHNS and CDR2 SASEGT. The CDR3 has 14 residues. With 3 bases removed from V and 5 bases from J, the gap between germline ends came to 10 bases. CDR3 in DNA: TGTGCCAGCAGTGAGGTCCTGGGGAATGAAAAACTGTTTTTT. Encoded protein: CASSEVLGNEKLFF.